One and the same sample provided the 20 T cell receptor beta chains below, sequenced in a study of cytomegalovirus exposure and HLA in healthy donors. PCR was performed using 60 Vbeta and 13 Jbeta primers. Sequenced by immunoSEQ multiplex PCR; TCRdb stores in-frame clones only, minus some. The sample holds tens of thousands of clones. Input material: PBMCs. Every receptor here comes from a woman aged 30 to 39 in good health and CMV-seronegative.

CDR3 nucleotides: TGCAGCGTTGTACAGGGGGAAGGTCAGCCCCAGCATTTT. This gives the protein CSVVQGEGQPQHF. This chain connects TRBV29-1 to TRBJ1-5; 8 bases are a match to TRBD1. The CDR3 is 13 residues long. V lost 4 bases to trimming and J lost 6 bases; unmatched junction nucleotides: 5. Germline V gene lookup returns CDR1 SQVTM and CDR2 ANQGSEA.

This chain uses TRBV18 with TRBJ1-1, with D tentatively TRBD1 (6 bases). In germline, CDR1 is KGHSH, CDR2 LQKENI. This CDR3 has 17 residues. V lost 2 bases, J lost 1 base, and 17 bases lay in between. CDR3 coding DNA: TGTGCCAGCTCACCATCAATGTCCGTCAGGGGGAACACTGAAGCTTTCTTT. It encodes CASSPSMSVRGNTEAFF.

The genes are TRBV7-9 and TRBJ2-7, with 12 bases fitting TRBD2. The germline V gene encodes CDR1 SEHNR and CDR2 FQNEAQ (reference sequence). The V segment lost 1 base and the J segment 4 bases; nucleotides outside the gene matches: 2. CDR3 length: 15 amino acids. This CDR3 is CASSLGTSGIYEQYF. The CDR3 DNA is TGTGCCAGCAGCTTAGGGACTAGCGGGATTTACGAGCAGTACTTC.

The chain has TRBV7-2 and TRBJ2-7, with TRBD2 matching 8 bases. CDR3 length: 15 residues. Germline-derived CDR1 and CDR2 are SGHTA and FQGNSA. J lost 0 bases, V lost 6 bases, and 7 bases had no gene match. The CDR3 DNA sequence: TGTGCCAGCAGTGTACCGGGGGGGAGCTCCTACGAGCAGTACTTC. Its protein is CASSVPGGSSYEQYF.

The chain combines TRBV15 with TRBJ2-1; 8 positions agree with TRBD1. Germline assignment: CDR1 LNHNV and CDR2 YYDKDF (reference sequence). This CDR3 has 16 residues. V trimming: 4 bases; J trimming: 5 bases; junction bases outside the gene matches: 10. CDR3 coding DNA: TGTGCCACCAGCAACACCCGGGACAGGCTTGACAATGAGCAGTTCTTC. It is translated as CATSNTRDRLDNEQFF.

The chain is built from TRBV6-5 and TRBJ2-3; D possibly corresponds to TRBD1 (6 bases). Trimming pared 5 bases from V and 1 base from J, leaving 13 bases between. This CDR3 spans 15 amino acids. Germline loops: CDR1 MNHEY, CDR2 SVGAGI. CDR3 coding DNA: TGTGCCAGCAGTCGCCAGACAGGCCGCACAGATACGCAGTATTTT. This sequence encodes CASSRQTGRTDTQYF.

With regard to this clone: At one end, the junction sequence differs from germline, possibly due to a read error. The chain couples TRBV15 to TRBJ1-2; TRBD1 might be the D (6 bases). The CDR3 is 12 residues long. Germline CDR1 LNHNV, CDR2 YYDKDF (reference sequence). The CDR3 region is CATRREGGPYTF. DNA of the CDR3: TGTGCCACCAGAAGAGAAGGGGGTCCCTACACCTTC.

The chain recombines TRBV4-1 with TRBJ2-7, with unresolved D. Germline V gene data show CDR1 as MGHRA and CDR2 as YSYEKL. This CDR3 has 13 residues. V shed 0 bases and J shed 0 bases, with 3 bases lying between them. CDR3 DNA sequence: TGCGCCAGCAGCCAAGAGGCCTCCTACGAGCAGTACTTC. This encodes CASSQEASYEQYF.

J is TRBJ1-1 and V is TRBV10-1; D is possibly TRBD1 (5 bases). The V and J ends lost 7 bases and 6 bases respectively, with 15 bases between them. Germline values: CDR1 WNHNN, CDR2 SYGVQD (reference sequence). This CDR3 region has 13 residues. CDR3 loop: CASNSGMDAEAFF. CDR3 DNA: TGCGCCAGCAATTCAGGGATGGATGCTGAAGCTTTCTTT.

The rearrangement uses TRBV29-1 and TRBJ2-1; 9 nucleotides agree with TRBD1. With 0 bases clipped from V and 0 bases from J, the junction kept 6 bases outside the gene matches. Germline CDR1 reads SQVTM; CDR2 reads ANQGSEA. The CDR3 is 17 residues long. For the CDR3, the DNA is TGCAGCGTTGAAGATCTTGGACAGGGGTTCTCCTACAATGAGCAGTTCTTC. It is translated as CSVEDLGQGFSYNEQFF.

This chain links TRBV5-6 with TRBJ2-1; D is possibly TRBD2 (6 bases). V was trimmed by 4 bases and J by 7 bases, leaving 15 bases between them. In germline, CDR1 is SGHDT, CDR2 YYEEEE. The CDR3 loop spans 14 amino acids. Here the CDR3 DNA reads TGTGCCAGCAGCATGAATTTACTAGCTAATGAGCAGTTCTTC. Translated: CASSMNLLANEQFF.

V and J are TRBV6-5 and TRBJ2-5; D is perhaps TRBD2 (6 bases). Germline V gene lookup returns CDR1 MNHEY and CDR2 SVGAGI. With 2 bases removed from V and 4 bases from J, the gap between germline ends came to 11 bases. This CDR3 contains 14 residues. Here the CDR3 DNA reads TGTGCCAGCAGTTACGGGATGGGAGGAGAGACCCAGTACTTC. Its translation is CASSYGMGGETQYF.

The chain has TRBV6-1 and TRBJ1-2; weak D call: TRBD1 (5 bases). The CDR3 spans 14 residues. Trimming removed 6 bases from V and 4 bases from J, with 15 bases in between. From germline, CDR1 is MNHNS and CDR2 SASEGT. CDR3 residues: CASSPGSGVYGYTF. CDR3 coding DNA: TGTGCCAGCAGCCCAGGGAGCGGGGTCTATGGCTACACCTTC.

CDR3 DNA sequence: TGTGCCAGCAGTTACTCGGGAGGGGGGAGGGCAGATACGCAGTATTTT. Its protein product is CASSYSGGGRADTQYF. The rearrangement links TRBV6-6 to TRBJ2-3; TRBD2 is a possible D gene (7 bases). Per the germline V gene, CDR1 is MNHNY and CDR2 is SVGAGI (reference sequence). V was pared by 0 bases and J by 4 bases, with 14 bases between. The CDR3 contains 16 residues.

The chain carries TRBV11-2 and TRBJ2-1; 7 bases map to TRBD2. The CDR3 loop spans 13 amino acids. Germline CDR1 SGHAT, CDR2 FQNNGV. V was clipped by 1 base and J by 9 bases; unmatched bases: 3. CDR3 sequence (DNA): TGTGCCAGCAGCTTAGGGACTAGTGGTGAGCAGTTCTTC. Its protein product is CASSLGTSGEQFF.

This chain connects TRBV27 to TRBJ1-2; D not resolved. Trimming removed 9 bases from V and 0 bases from J, with 17 bases in between. The germline CDR1 and CDR2 sequences are MNHEY and SMNVEV (reference sequence). The CDR3 has 15 amino acids. CDR3 sequence reads: CASRPAGGSNYGYTF. The DNA for the CDR3 is TGTGCCAGTAGACCCGCCGGAGGGTCTAACTATGGCTACACCTTC.

The V gene is TRBV4-2, the J gene TRBJ1-2; TRBD1 matches at 7 bases. The CDR3 contains 15 residues. The germline CDR1 and CDR2 sequences are LGHNA and YNFKEQ. J gave up 4 bases and V 1 base, and 6 bases lay outside the gene matches. The CDR3 protein is CASSQGGRGSYGYTF. The CDR3 DNA follows: TGTGCCAGCAGCCAAGGGGGCAGGGGGAGCTATGGCTACACCTTC.

J is TRBJ2-5 and V is TRBV18, with 9 bases identical to TRBD1. The CDR3 contains 14 residues. Germline CDR1 and CDR2: KGHSH and LQKENI. Trimming at V came to 2 bases and at J to 4 bases, leaving 2 bases not matched to a gene. CDR3 in amino acids: CASSPGTGLETQYF. The DNA for the CDR3 is TGTGCCAGCTCACCAGGGACAGGGTTAGAGACCCAGTACTTC. Together with reference TRBV18 and TRBJ2-5, the CDR3 gives the full variable domain: NAGVMQNPRHLVRRRGQEARLRCSPMKGHSHVYWYRQLPEEGLKFMVYLQKENIIDESGMPKERFSAEFPKEGPSILRIQQVVRGDSAAYFCASSPGTGLETQYFGPGTRLLVL.

The rearrangement links TRBV28 to TRBJ1-5; 9 bases line up with TRBD1. This CDR3 has 18 amino acids. Trimming took 3 bases from V and 2 from J; bases not matched to a gene: 11. Germline-derived CDR1 and CDR2 are MDHEN and SYDVKM. The CDR3 nucleotides are TGTGCCAGCAGTTTCACGGACAGGGGTGGAATCGGCAATCAGCCCCAGCATTTT. This encodes CASSFTDRGGIGNQPQHF.

The genes are TRBV5-5 and TRBJ2-7; maybe TRBD1 (5 bases). The ends were cut back, 3 bases at V and 3 bases at J, with 25 bases in the middle. Looked up from germline, CDR1 is SGHKS and CDR2 is YYEKEE (reference sequence). The CDR3 extends over 18 amino acids. In DNA form, the CDR3 reads TGTGCCAGCAGCTCATCACACACCAGGGTACCTACCTTCTACGAGCAGTACTTC. This codes for CASSSSHTRVPTFYEQYF.